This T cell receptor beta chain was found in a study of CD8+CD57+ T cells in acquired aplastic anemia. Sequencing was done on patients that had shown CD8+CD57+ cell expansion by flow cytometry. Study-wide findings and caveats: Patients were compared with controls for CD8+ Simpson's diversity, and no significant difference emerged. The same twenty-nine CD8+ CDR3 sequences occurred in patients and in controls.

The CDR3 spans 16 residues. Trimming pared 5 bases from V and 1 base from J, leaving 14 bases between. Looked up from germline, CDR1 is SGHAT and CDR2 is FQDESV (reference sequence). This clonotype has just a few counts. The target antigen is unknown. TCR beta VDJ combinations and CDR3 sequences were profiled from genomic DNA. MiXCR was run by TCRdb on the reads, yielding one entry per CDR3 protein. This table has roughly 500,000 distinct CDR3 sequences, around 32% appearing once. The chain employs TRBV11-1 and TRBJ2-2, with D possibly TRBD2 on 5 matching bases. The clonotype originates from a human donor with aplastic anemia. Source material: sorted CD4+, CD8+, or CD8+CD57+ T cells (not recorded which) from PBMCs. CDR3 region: CASSPGVTLNTGELFF. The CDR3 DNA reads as TGTGCCAGCAGCCCCGGGGTAACTCTGAACACCGGGGAGCTGTTTTTT.